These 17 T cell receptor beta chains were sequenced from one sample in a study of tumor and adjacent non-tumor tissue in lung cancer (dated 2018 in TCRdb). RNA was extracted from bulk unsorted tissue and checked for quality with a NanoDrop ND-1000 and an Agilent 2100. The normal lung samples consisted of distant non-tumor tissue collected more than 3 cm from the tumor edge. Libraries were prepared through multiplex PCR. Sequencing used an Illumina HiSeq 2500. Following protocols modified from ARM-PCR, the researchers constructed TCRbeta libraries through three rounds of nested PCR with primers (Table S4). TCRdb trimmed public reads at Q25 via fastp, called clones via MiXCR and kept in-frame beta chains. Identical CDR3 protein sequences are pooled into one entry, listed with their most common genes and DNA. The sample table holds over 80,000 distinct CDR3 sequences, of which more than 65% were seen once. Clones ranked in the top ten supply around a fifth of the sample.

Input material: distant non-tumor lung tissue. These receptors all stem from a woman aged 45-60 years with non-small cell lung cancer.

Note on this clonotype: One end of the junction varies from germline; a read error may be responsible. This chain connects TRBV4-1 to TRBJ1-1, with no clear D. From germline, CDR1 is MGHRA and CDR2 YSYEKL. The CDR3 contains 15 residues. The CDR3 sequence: CASSQVRTTDTEAFF. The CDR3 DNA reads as TGCGCCAGCAGCCAAGTCCGGACTACTGACACTGAAGCCTTCTTT.

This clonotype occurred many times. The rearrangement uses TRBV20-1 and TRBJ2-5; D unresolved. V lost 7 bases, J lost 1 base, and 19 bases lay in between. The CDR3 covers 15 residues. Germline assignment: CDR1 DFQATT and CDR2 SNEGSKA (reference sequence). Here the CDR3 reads CSGTTRLAFQETQYF. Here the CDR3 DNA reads TGCAGTGGGACCACAAGGTTGGCGTTCCAAGAGACCCAGTACTTC.

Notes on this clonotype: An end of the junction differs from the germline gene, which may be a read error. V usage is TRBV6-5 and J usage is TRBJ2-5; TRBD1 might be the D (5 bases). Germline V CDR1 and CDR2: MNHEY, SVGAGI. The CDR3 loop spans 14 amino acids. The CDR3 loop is CARSYSLDSETQYF. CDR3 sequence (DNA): TGTGCCCGCAGTTACTCGCTAGACAGCGAGACCCAGTACTTC.

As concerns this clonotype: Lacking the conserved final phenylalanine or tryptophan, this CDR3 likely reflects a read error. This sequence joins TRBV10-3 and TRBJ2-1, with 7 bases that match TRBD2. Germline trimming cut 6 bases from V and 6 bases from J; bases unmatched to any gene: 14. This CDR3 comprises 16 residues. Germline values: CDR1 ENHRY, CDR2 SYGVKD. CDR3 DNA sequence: TGTGCCATCAGGACCTCGGGTGGCGGGAGTACCAATGAGCAGTTCTTA. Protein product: CAIRTSGGGSTNEQFL.

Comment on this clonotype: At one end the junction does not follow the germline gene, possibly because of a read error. The CDR3 region has the DNA TGTACCAGCAGTGAGTGGGACAGGGGGATATACGAGCAGTACTTC. Its translation is CTSSEWDRGIYEQYF. The V gene is TRBV6-1, the J gene TRBJ2-7; 11 positions agree with TRBD1. The V gene's germline CDR1 is MNHNS and CDR2 SASEGT. The CDR3 is 15 residues long.

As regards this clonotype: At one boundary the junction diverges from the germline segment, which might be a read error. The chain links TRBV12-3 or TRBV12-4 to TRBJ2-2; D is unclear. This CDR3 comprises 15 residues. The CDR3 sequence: CTSSFTGLNTGELFF. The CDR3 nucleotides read TGTACCAGCAGTTTCACCGGGCTGAACACCGGGGAGCTGTTTTTT.

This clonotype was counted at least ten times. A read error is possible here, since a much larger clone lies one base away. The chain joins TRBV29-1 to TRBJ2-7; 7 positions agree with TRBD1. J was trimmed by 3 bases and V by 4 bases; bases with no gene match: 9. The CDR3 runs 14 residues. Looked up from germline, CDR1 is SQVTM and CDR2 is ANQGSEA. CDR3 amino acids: CSVVLDRRLYEQYF. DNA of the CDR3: TGCAGCGTTGTTCTGGACAGGAGGCTCTACGAGCAGTACTTC.

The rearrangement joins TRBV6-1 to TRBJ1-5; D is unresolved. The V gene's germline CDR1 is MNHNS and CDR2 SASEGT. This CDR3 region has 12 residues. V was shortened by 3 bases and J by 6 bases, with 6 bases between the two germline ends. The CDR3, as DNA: TGTGCCAGCAGTGATGGCGGTCAGCCCCAGCATTTT. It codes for CASSDGGQPQHF.

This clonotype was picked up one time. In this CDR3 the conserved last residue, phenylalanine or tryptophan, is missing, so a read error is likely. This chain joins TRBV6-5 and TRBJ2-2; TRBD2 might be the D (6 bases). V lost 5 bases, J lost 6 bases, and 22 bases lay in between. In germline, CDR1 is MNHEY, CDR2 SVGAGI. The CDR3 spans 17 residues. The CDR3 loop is CASSRLLLTGVPGELFS. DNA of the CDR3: TGTGCCAGCAGTCGGTTGTTACTAACGGGAGTCCCCGGGGAGCTGTTTTCT.

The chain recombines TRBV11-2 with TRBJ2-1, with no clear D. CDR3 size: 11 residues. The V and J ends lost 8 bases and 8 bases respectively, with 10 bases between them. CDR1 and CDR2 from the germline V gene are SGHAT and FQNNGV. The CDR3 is CASLNEDEQFF. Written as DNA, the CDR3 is TGTGCCAGCTTAAACGAAGATGAGCAGTTCTTC.

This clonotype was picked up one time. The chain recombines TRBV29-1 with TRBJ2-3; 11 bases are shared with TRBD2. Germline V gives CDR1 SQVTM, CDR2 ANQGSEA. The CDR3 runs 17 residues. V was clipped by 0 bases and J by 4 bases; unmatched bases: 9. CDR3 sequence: CSVEEPSGRLRADTQYF. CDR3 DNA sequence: TGCAGCGTTGAAGAGCCTAGCGGGAGGCTGAGAGCAGATACGCAGTATTTT.

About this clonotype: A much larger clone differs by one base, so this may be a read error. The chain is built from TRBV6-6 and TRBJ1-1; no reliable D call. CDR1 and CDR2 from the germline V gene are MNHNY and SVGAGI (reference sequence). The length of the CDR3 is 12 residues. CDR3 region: CANSSSWSEAFF. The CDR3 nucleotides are TGTGCCAACAGTTCCTCCTGGTCTGAAGCTTTCTTT.

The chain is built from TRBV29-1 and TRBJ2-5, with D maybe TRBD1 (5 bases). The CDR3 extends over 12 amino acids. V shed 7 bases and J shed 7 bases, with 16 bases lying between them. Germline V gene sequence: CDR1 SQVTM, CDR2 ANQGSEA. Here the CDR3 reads CSAVIRERTQYF. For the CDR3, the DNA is TGCAGCGCTGTGATCAGGGAAAGGACCCAGTACTTC.

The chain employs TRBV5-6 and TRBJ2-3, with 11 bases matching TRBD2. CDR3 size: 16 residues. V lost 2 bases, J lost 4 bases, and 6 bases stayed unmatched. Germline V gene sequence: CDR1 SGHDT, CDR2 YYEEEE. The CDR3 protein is CASSLVLAGVADTQYF. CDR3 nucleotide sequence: TGTGCCAGCAGCTTAGTACTAGCGGGAGTAGCAGATACGCAGTATTTT.

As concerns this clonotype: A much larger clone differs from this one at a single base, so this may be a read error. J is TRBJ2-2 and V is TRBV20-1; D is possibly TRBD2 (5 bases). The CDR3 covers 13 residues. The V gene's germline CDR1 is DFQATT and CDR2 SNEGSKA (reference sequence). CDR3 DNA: TGCAGTACTAGGAGGATTCAGGCCGGGGAGCTGTTTTTT. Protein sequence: CSTRRIQAGELFF.

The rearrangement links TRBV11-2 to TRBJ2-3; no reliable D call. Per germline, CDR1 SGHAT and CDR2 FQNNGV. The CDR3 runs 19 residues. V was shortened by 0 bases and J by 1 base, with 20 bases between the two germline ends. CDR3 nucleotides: TGTGCCAGCAGCTTAGATGTTGCGAGATATGCAAGCGGCACAGATACGCAGTATTTT. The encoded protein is CASSLDVARYASGTDTQYF.

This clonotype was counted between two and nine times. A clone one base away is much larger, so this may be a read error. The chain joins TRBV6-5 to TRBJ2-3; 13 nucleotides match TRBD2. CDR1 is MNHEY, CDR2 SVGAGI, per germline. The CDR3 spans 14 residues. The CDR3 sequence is CASRTSGSTDTHYF. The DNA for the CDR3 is TGTGCCAGCCGGACTAGCGGGAGCACAGATACGCATTATTTT.